The rows below give T cell receptor beta chains drawn from one sample of a study of OX40 agonist ivuxolimab in advanced cancers. TCRdb's copy holds only in-frame clones and misses some; the assay was immunoSEQ multiplex PCR. The sample lists about 24,000 clones, approximately 91% seen once, with about 46% in the top ten. The sequencing used CD4+ or CD8+ T cells sorted from blood, collected in a trial of the OX40 agonist ivuxolimab. The receptors come from an adult with an advanced solid tumor such as melanoma, head and neck, liver or kidney cancer. The CDR3 runs from the conserved cysteine through the conserved F or W.

J gene | V gene | CDR3 protein
TRBJ2-2 | TRBV29-1 | CSVPGSETGELFF
TRBJ2-1 | TRBV2 | CASAFGTSDNEQFF
TRBJ2-5 | TRBV27 | CASSSPPGLAGDPRRPQETQYF
TRBJ2-3 | TRBV27 | CASKSQGPSTDTQYF
TRBJ2-7 | TRBV9 | CASSVGGWGTNEQYF
TRBJ1-1 | TRBV29-1 | CSVRGGEHSKAEAFF
TRBJ2-3 | TRBV5-5 | CASSLRGLAPMNTQYF
TRBJ2-7 | TRBV21-1 | CASSHKGGGFLPDEQYF
TRBJ2-2 | TRBV2 | CASSVSQDNTGELFF
TRBJ2-7 | TRBV5-6 | CASSLGLATSYEQYF
TRBJ2-3 | TRBV5-4 | CASSKGLAVGDTQYF
. | TRBV11-3 | CASSTNNGVSYEQYF
TRBJ1-1 | TRBV6-5 | CASSLLGTRASEAFF
TRBJ2-5 | TRBV7-2 | CASSFSAPGTPIQETQYF
TRBJ2-7 | TRBV11-2 | CASSHEQGRSYEQYF
TRBJ1-3 | TRBV10-1 | CASSLRAWGCCFYTIYF
. | TRBV2 | CASRDYSYEQYF
TRBJ2-7 | TRBV27 | CASSPTGDPYEQYF
TRBJ2-2 | TRBV6-1 | CASDRFANTGELFF
TRBJ1-5 | TRBV6-5 | CASSYSIDQPQHF
TRBJ2-5 | TRBV14 | CASSQKVGYQETQYF
TRBJ1-2 | TRBV10-3 | CATSQTGVYGYTF
TRBJ2-3 | TRBV30 | CAWAPGTDTQYF
TRBJ2-3 | TRBV6-5 | CASSLGDYTDTQYF
TRBJ1-1 | TRBV29-1 | CSVETWDSLVAFF
TRBJ2-2 | TRBV6-4 | CASSDRDTGELFF
TRBJ1-1 | TRBV7-2 | CASSQGPDTEAFF
TRBJ1-3 | TRBV19 | CASSTQLGSSGNTIYF
TRBJ2-5 | TRBV5-4 | CASSLDRYQETQYF
TRBJ2-1 | TRBV6-5 | CASSLTGINEQFF
TRBJ1-2 | TRBV6-1 | CASSEALNWGYTF
TRBJ1-2 | TRBV12-5 | CASGGLGGRDGYGYTF
TRBJ2-7 | TRBV18 | CASSSRLGEGEQYF
TRBJ2-7 | TRBV30 | CAWSLGSSYEQYF
TRBJ1-1 | TRBV5-4 | CASSSSENTEAFF
TRBJ1-2 | TRBV19 | CASRQGYGYTF
TRBJ2-5 | TRBV7-6 | CASSSTGPKETQYF
TRBJ1-2 | TRBV28 | CASIPGGENYGYTF
TRBJ1-5 | TRBV25-1 | CASSEPGWNQPQHF
TRBJ1-5 | TRBV2 | CASRDSNQPQHF
TRBJ2-5 | TRBV6-5 | CASASETQYF
TRBJ1-5 | TRBV7-9 | CASSSGQGGGNQPQHF
TRBJ1-2 | TRBV6-5 | CASSYSHSLNYGYTF
TRBJ1-1 | TRBV28 | CASRVGIMNTEAFF
TRBJ1-5 | TRBV7-9 | CASSPTAGQPQHF
TRBJ2-5 | TRBV1 | CTSMRGREGGVLETQYF